This T cell receptor beta chain appears in the sequencing data of a study of blood T cell repertoires in COVID-19. Overall study: Sites across the United States, Italy and Spain contributed samples from acute and convalescent COVID-19. The cDNA or gDNA used as material had been derived from T cells, B-cell-depleted T cells, or PBMCs.

This clone was recorded only once. Seattle-derived patients entered the study during active infection and were followed longitudinally. CDR1 is GTSNPN and CDR2 is SVGIG in the germline V gene (reference sequence). J lost 0 bases, V lost 7 bases, and 5 bases had no gene match. This CDR3 contains 13 residues. Per the original data handling: Using reference gene primer amplification, nucleated cell counts were estimated. TCRdb's copy holds only in-frame clones and misses some; the assay was immunoSEQ multiplex PCR. V and J calls and clone size follow that table, whereas D and trimming were derived from the DNA. This sample has about 150,000 clones, with around nine tenths found just once.

The chain links TRBV30 to TRBJ1-1; TRBD1 matches 7 bases. The receptor's source is a man in his sixties with COVID-19, enrolled during active disease. The sequenced material came from peripheral blood. This CDR3 is CASDREMNTEAFF. CDR3 nucleotide sequence: TGTGCCTCCGACAGGGAAATGAACACTGAAGCTTTCTTT.